Below, 9 T cell receptor beta chains from the same sample are listed, as sequenced in a study of response to subunit inactivated influenza vaccine. TCRdb independently ran MiXCR on the RT-PCR reads; one entry per CDR3 protein. The top ten hold approximately 7.6% of the sample, which has 590,000 or so distinct CDR3 sequences, approximately 14% seen once. The sequences come from PBMCs from blood, collected 14 days before vaccination. Every receptor here comes from a man aged 50-59 years who received an inactivated influenza vaccine.

This clonotype was observed a few times. The chain combines TRBV5-4 with TRBJ2-1, with TRBD2 matching 8 bases. Trimming cost V 5 bases and J 4 bases; bases outside gene matches: 11. This CDR3 has 16 amino acids. Per the germline V gene, CDR1 is SGHNT and CDR2 is YYREEE (reference sequence). The CDR3 DNA follows: TGTGCCAGCAGTCCTGTGTTTAGCGGGGATTACAATGAGCAGTTCTTC. Residues: CASSPVFSGDYNEQFF.

This clonotype has more than one count but fewer than ten. The gene calls are TRBV12-3 or TRBV12-4 and TRBJ2-3; 7 bases are a match to TRBD2. V lost 0 bases and J lost 5; bases outside the gene matches: 2. CDR3 length: 14 amino acids. CDR3 sequence: CASSLAGGEDTQYF. The DNA of the CDR3 is TGTGCCAGCAGTTTAGCGGGGGGGGAAGATACGCAGTATTTT.

This clonotype was detected only a few times. This rearrangement joins TRBV18 to TRBJ2-1, with 16 bases that match TRBD2. Germline-derived CDR1 and CDR2 are KGHSH and LQKENI. V lost 3 bases and J lost 5; bases outside the gene matches: 4. The CDR3 sequence is 17 residues long. CDR3 sequence: CASSPMGLAGGNNEQFF. The CDR3 coding sequence is TGTGCCAGCTCACCGATGGGACTAGCGGGGGGGAACAATGAGCAGTTCTTC.

This clonotype showed up just a few times. This rearrangement joins TRBV15 to TRBJ2-5, with D unresolved. The CDR3 contains 14 residues. Germline assignment: CDR1 LNHNV and CDR2 YYDKDF (reference sequence). The V end was cut by 0 bases, the J end by 2 bases, with 7 bases between. This CDR3 reads CATSRDGIQETQYF. CDR3 in DNA: TGTGCCACCAGCAGAGATGGGATTCAAGAGACCCAGTACTTC.

This clonotype was seen a handful of times. The chain links TRBV6-1 to TRBJ2-2; D unresolved. The V gene's germline CDR1 is MNHNS and CDR2 SASEGT. Trimming pared 6 bases from V and 0 bases from J, leaving 5 bases between. The CDR3 covers 13 residues. The CDR3 bases are TGTGCCAGCAGGGCGGCGAACACCGGGGAGCTGTTTTTT. This sequence encodes CASRAANTGELFF.

This clonotype was counted only a few times. The J gene is TRBJ1-2, the V gene TRBV19; 7 positions match TRBD1. The V segment lost 3 bases and the J segment 2 bases; nucleotides outside the gene matches: 3. The CDR3 sequence is 14 residues long. The germline V gene encodes CDR1 LNHDA and CDR2 SQIVND (reference sequence). The CDR3 protein is CASSIPGQNYGYTF. DNA for the CDR3: TGTGCCAGTAGTATTCCGGGACAGAACTATGGCTACACCTTC.

CDR3 nucleotides: TGCGCCAGCAGCTACCGGGACTCCCCACTAGCCAAAAACATTCAGTACTTC. It is translated as CASSYRDSPLAKNIQYF. This chain uses TRBV5-1 with TRBJ2-4; TRBD2 is a possible D gene (6 bases). The V gene's germline CDR1 is SGHRS and CDR2 YFSETQ. Trimming shortened V by 3 bases and J by 0 bases, and 16 bases separated the two germline ends. The CDR3 contains 17 residues.

This clonotype has just a few counts. The chain uses TRBV7-8 and TRBJ2-2; tentatively, D is TRBD1 (6 bases). The CDR3 runs 14 residues. Germline V gene sequence: CDR1 SGHVS, CDR2 FQNEAQ. The V end lost 3 bases, the J end lost 3 bases, and 8 bases lay between the germline ends. The CDR3 protein is CASSFNRDTGELFF. The CDR3 nucleotides are TGTGCCAGCAGCTTCAACAGGGACACCGGGGAGCTGTTTTTT.

This clonotype was seen only a few times. The V and J genes are TRBV5-1 and TRBJ1-6, with 8 bases matching TRBD1. V lost 1 base to trimming and J lost 6 bases; unmatched junction nucleotides: 9. The V gene's germline CDR1 is SGHRS and CDR2 YFSETQ. The CDR3 totals 17 residues. CDR3 sequence reads: CASSLRTGQSGNSPLHF. The CDR3 nucleotides read TGCGCCAGCAGCTTGCGGACAGGGCAGTCGGGTAATTCACCCCTCCACTTT.